The entry that follows covers one TCR beta chain sequence. Its antigen is not yet known. The junction departs from germline at one end; a sequencing error may be responsible. The collaborating institutions used their own protocols to collect whole blood in K2EDTA tubes. For TCRbeta analysis, collaborators shipped samples as frozen whole blood, isolated PBMCs, or DNA extracted from either of those sample types. In the germline V gene (reference sequence), CDR1 corresponds to MNHNY and CDR2 to SVGAGI. The cysteine opens and the phenylalanine closes a CDR3 of 13 amino acids. Just CDR3 DNA is preserved here, 39 bases in frame from base 1. TCRbeta CDR3 regions were amplified from genomic DNA by means of the immunoSEQ Assay, a bias-controlled multiplex PCR. Per the source publication's procedure: The number of nucleated cells in each sample was estimated from the amplification of reference gene primers within the assay. Sequence reads were collapsed and filtered to measure the absolute abundance of every unique TCRbeta CDR3 rearrangement. For each sample, productive Simpson clonality was calculated as the square root of Simpson's diversity index across productive rearrangements. As stored in TCRdb, this immuneACCESS dataset retains in-frame rearrangements with V and J assigned. A fraction of the clones does not appear; measured against another copy, unresolved V genes explain less than half of the discrepancy, and the remainder lacks a known reason. The DNA was the basis for D and trimming; V, J and clone size are from that table. In all, the sample holds about 230,000 clones, and less than 85% of those were seen once. The biggest ten clones account for 2.6% of the sample.

The sample comes from a study of blood T cell repertoires in COVID-19 (dated by TCRdb to 2018 to 2021). Concerning the study at large: The collaborator samples originated in the United States, Italy and Spain and spanned the acute and convalescent phases of COVID-19. The prospective study material was composed of cDNA or gDNA derived from T cells, B-cell-depleted T cells, or PBMCs. Samples came from the ongoing ImmuneRACE study (first 160 participants) plus 1,254 subjects from 6 global collaborators. Nearly every sample came with metadata listing a de-identified subject ID, COVID-19 status, age in years and sex. Subjects who had been exposed to COVID-19, were actively infected with it, or had recovered from it provided the deeply sampled blood TCRbeta repertoires that made up the dataset. The repertoires were released in a freely available public database meant as a resource for research on the immune response to SARS-CoV-2. HLA class I and class II types, where available, came from metadata supplied by the sample provider rather than from assay-based typing. Broader findings and caveats from the paper: Clinical and demographic metadata were provided uncurated, with the amount varying by source and participant.

Here the chain combines TRBV6-6 and TRBJ1-5; the D gene is unclear. The source is a woman aged 70 to 79 with active or convalescent COVID-19. Material for sequencing was peripheral blood. The CDR3 protein sequence reads: CASSNSVAQPQHF. The DNA sequence is as follows: TGTGCCAGCAGTAACTCCGTGGCTCAGCCCCAGCATTTT.